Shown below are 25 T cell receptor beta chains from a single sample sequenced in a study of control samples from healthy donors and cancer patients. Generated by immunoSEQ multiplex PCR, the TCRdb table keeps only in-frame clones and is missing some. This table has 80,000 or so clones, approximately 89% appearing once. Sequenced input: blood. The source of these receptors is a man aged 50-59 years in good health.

CDR3 loop: CASSPRTGRLTEAFF. CDR3 nucleotides: TGTGCCAGCAGCCCCCGGACAGGCCGTCTAACTGAAGCTTTCTTT. This chain connects TRBV9 to TRBJ1-1; 7 bases fit TRBD1. The CDR3 totals 15 residues. The V and J ends lost 4 bases and 5 bases, in that order; junction bases with no gene match: 11. Germline V CDR1 and CDR2: SGDLS, YYNGEE.

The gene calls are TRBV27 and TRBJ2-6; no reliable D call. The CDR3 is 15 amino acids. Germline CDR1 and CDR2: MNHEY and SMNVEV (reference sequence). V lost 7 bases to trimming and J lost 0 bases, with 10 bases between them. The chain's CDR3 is CASTDWGSGANVLTF. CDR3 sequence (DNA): TGTGCCAGCACAGACTGGGGCTCTGGGGCCAACGTCCTGACTTTC.

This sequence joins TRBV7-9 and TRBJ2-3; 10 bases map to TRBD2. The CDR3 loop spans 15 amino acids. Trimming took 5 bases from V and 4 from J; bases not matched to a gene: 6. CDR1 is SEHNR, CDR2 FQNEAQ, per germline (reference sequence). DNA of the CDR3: TGTGCCAGCAGCGTCAGCGGGGGGGCTCCAGATACGCAGTATTTT. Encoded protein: CASSVSGGAPDTQYF.

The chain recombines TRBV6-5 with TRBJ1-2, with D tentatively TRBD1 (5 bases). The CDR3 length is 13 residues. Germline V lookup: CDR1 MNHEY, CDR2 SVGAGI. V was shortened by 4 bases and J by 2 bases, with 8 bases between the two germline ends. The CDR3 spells CASSLTENYGYTF. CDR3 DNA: TGTGCCAGCAGTTTGACAGAGAACTATGGCTACACCTTC.

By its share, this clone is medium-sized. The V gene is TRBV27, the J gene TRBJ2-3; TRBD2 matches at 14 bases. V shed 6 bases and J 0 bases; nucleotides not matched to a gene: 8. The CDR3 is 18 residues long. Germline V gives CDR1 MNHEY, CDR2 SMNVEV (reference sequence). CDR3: CASRSIGTSGGSTDTQYF. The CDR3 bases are TGTGCCAGCAGATCGATCGGGACTAGCGGGGGTAGCACAGATACGCAGTATTTT.

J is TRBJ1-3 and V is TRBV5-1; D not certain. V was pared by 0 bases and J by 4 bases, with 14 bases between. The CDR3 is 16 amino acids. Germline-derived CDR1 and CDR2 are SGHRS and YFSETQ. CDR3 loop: CASSLDGELPGNTIYF. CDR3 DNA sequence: TGCGCCAGCAGCTTGGATGGGGAGCTGCCAGGAAACACCATATATTTT.

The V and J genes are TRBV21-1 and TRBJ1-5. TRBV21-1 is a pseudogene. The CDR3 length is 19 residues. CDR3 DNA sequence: TGTGCCAGCAGCAAAGTTGGAGACATCGCCCCATTTTGGGATCAGCCCCAGCATTTT. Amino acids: CASSKVGDIAPFWDQPQHF.

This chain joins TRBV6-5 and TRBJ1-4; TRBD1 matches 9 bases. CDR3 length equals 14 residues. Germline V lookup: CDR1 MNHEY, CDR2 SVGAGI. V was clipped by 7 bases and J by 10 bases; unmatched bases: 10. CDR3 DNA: TGTGCCAGCATTCCGGGACAGGGAAGGGGAAAACTGTTTTTT. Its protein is CASIPGQGRGKLFF.

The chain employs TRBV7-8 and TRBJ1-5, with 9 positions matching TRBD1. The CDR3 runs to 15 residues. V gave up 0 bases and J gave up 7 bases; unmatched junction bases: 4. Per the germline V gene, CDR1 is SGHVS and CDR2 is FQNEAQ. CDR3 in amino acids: CASSLAGTGQQPQHF. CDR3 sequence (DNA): TGTGCCAGCAGCTTAGCGGGGACAGGGCAACAGCCCCAGCATTTT.

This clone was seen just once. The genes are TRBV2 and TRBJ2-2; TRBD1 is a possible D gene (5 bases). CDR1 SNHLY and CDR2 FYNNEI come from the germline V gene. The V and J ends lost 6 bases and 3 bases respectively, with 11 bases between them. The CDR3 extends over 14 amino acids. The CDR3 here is CASSDDRYTGELFF. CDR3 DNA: TGTGCCAGCAGCGACGACAGATACACCGGGGAGCTGTTTTTT.

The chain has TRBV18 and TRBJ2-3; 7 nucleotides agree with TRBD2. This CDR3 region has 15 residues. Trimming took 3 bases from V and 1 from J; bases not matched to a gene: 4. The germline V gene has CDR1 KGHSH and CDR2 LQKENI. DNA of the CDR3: TGTGCCAGCTCACCGAACCGGGGGGGCACAGATACGCAGTATTTT. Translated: CASSPNRGGTDTQYF.

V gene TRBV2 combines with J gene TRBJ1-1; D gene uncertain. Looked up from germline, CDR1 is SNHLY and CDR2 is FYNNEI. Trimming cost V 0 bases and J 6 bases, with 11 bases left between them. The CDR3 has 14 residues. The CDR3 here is CASSEALFSAEAFF. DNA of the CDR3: TGTGCCAGCAGTGAAGCGCTTTTCTCGGCTGAAGCTTTCTTT.

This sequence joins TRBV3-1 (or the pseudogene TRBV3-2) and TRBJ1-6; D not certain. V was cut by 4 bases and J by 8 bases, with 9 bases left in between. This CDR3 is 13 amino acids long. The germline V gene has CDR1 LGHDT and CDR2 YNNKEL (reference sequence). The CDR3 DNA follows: TGTGCCAGCAGCCTTAGGACGGATTCACCCCTCCACTTT. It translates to CASSLRTDSPLHF.

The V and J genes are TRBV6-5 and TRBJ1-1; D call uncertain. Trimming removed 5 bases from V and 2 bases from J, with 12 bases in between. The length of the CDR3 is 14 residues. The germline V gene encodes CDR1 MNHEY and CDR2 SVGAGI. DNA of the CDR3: TGTGCCAGCAGTATCTACACCCAAAACACTGAAGCTTTCTTT. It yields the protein CASSIYTQNTEAFF.

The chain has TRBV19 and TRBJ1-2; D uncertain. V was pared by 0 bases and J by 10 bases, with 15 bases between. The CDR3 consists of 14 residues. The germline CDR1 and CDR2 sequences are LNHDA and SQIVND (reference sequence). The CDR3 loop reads CASSIDPAGRYYTF. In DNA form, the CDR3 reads TGTGCCAGTAGTATAGATCCCGCCGGGCGCTACTACACCTTC. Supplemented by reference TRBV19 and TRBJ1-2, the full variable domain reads DGGITQSPKYLFRKEGQNVTLSCEQNLNHDAMYWYRQDPGQGLRLIYYSQIVNDFQKGDIAEGYSVSREKKESFPLTVTSAQKNPTAFYLCASSIDPAGRYYTFGSGTRLTVV.

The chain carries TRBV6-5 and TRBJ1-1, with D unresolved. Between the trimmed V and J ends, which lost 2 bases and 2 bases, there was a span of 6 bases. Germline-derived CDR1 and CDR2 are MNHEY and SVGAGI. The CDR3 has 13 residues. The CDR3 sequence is CASSYGRNTEAFF. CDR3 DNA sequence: TGTGCCAGCAGTTACGGACGAAACACTGAAGCTTTCTTT.

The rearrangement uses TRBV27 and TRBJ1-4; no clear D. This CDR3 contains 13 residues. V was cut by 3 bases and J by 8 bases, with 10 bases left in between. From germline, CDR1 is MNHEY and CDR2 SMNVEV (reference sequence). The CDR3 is CASSFGLGEKLFF. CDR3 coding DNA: TGTGCCAGCAGTTTTGGACTGGGGGAAAAACTGTTTTTT.

CDR3 nucleotides: TGCGCCAGCACCCGATCGAGCACCGGGGAGCTGTTTTTT. Its translation is CASTRSSTGELFF. The chain recombines TRBV10-2 with TRBJ2-2; unclear D gene. The V end was cut by 7 bases, the J end by 4 bases, with 10 bases between. This CDR3 spans 13 amino acids. Germline V gene sequence: CDR1 WSHSY, CDR2 SAAADI.

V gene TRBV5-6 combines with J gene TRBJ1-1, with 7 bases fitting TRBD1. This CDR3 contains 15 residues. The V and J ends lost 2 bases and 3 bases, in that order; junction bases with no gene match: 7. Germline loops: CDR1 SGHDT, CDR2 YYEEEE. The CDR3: CASSLYRGADTEAFF. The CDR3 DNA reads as TGTGCCAGCAGCTTATACAGGGGCGCGGACACTGAAGCTTTCTTT.

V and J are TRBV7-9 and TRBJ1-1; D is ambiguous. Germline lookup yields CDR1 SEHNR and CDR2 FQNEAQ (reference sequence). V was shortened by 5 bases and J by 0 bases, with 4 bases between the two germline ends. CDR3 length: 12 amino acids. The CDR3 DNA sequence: TGTGCCAGCAGCCAGATGAACACTGAAGCTTTCTTT. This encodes CASSQMNTEAFF.

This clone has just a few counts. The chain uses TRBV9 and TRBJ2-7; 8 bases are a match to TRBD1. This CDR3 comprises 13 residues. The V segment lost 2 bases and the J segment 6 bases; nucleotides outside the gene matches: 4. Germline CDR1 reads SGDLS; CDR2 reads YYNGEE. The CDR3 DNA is TGTGCCAGCAGCGTTTCAGACAGGGGCGAGCAGTACTTC. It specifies CASSVSDRGEQYF.

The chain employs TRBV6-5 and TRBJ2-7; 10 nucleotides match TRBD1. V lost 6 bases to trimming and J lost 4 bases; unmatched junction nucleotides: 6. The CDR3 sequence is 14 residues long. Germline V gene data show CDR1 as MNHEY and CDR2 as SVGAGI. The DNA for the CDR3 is TGTGCCAGCAGGATGGGACAGGGGAAGTACGAGCAGTACTTC. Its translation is CASRMGQGKYEQYF.

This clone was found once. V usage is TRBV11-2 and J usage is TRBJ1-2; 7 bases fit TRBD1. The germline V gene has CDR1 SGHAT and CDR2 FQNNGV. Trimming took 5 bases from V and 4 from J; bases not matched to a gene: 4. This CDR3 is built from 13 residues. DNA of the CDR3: TGTGCCAGCAGCCTTGACAGGGCCTATGGCTACACCTTC. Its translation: CASSLDRAYGYTF.

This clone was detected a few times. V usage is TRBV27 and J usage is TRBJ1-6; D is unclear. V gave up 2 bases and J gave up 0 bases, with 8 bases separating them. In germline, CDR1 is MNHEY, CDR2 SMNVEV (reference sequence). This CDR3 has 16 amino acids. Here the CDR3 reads CASSLVASSYNSPLHF. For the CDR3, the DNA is TGTGCCAGCAGTTTAGTGGCGAGCTCCTATAATTCACCCCTCCACTTT.

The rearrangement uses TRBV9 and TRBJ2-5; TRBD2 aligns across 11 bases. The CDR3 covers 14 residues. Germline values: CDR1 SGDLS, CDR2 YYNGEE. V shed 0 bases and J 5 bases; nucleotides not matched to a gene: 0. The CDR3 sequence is CASSVGLAGETQYF. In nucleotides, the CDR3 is TGTGCCAGCAGCGTAGGACTAGCGGGGGAGACCCAGTACTTC. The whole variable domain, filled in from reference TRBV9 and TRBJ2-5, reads DSGVTQTPKHLITATGQRVTLRCSPRSGDLSVYWYQQSLDQGLQFLIQYYNGEERAKGNILERFSAQQFPDLHSELNLSSLELGDSALYFCASSVGLAGETQYFGPGTRLLVL.